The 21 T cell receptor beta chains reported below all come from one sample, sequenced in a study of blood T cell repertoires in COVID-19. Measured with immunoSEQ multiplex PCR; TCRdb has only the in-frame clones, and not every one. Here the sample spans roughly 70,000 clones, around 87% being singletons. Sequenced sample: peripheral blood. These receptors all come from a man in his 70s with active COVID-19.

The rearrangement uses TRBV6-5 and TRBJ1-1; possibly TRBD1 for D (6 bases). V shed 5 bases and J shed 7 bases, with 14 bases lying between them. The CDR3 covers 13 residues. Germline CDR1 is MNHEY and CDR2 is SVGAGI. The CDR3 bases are TGTGCCAGCAGTCCCACAGGGCCCTTTGAAGCTTTCTTT. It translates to CASSPTGPFEAFF.

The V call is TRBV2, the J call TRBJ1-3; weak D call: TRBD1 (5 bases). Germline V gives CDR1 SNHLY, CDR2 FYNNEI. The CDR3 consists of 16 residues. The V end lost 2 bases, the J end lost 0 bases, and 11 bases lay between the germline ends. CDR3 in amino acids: CASSEMGGSSGNTIYF. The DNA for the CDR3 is TGTGCCAGCAGTGAAATGGGGGGAAGCTCTGGAAACACCATATATTTT.

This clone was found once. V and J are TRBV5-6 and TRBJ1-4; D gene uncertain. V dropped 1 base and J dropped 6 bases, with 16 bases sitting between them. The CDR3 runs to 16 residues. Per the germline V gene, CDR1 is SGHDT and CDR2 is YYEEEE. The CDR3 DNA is TGTGCCAGCAGCTTGAAGCGCGGGGTGGGAGATGAAAAACTGTTTTTT. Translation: CASSLKRGVGDEKLFF.

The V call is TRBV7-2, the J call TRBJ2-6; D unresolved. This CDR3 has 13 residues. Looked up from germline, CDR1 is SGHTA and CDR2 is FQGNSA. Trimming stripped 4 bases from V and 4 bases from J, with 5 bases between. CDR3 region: CASSSRGANVLTF. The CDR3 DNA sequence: TGTGCCAGCAGCTCTAGGGGGGCCAACGTCCTGACTTTC.

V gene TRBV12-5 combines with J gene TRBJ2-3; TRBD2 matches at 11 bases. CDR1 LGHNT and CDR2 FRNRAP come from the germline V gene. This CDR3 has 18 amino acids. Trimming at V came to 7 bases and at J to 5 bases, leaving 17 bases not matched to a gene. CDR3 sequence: CASAHSPGLAVRGDTQYF. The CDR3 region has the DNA TGTGCTAGTGCCCACTCACCGGGACTAGCGGTCCGAGGAGATACGCAGTATTTT.

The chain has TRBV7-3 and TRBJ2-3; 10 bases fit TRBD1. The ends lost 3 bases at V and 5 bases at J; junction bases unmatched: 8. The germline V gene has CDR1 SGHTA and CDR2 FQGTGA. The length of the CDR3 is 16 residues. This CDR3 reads CASSLQGTGVVDTQYF. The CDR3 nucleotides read TGTGCCAGCAGCTTGCAGGGGACAGGGGTGGTAGATACGCAGTATTTT. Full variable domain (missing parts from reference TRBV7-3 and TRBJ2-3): GAGVSQTPSNKVTEKGKYVELRCDPISGHTALYWYRQSLGQGPEFLIYFQGTGAADDSGLPNDRFFAVRPEGSVSTLKIQRTERGDSAVYLCASSLQGTGVVDTQYFGPGTRLTVL.

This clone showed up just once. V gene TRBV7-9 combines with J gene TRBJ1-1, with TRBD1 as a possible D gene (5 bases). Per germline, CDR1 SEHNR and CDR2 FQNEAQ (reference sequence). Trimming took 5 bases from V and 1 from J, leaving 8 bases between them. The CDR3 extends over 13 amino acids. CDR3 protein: CASSPTGNTEAFF. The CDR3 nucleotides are TGTGCCAGCAGCCCTACAGGGAACACTGAAGCTTTCTTT.

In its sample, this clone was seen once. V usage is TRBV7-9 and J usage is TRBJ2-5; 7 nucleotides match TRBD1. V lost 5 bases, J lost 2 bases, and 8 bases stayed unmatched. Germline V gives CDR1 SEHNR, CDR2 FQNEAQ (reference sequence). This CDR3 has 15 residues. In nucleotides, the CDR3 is TGTGCCAGCAGCCTTCTTGGGGACAGTCAAGAGACCCAGTACTTC. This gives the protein CASSLLGDSQETQYF. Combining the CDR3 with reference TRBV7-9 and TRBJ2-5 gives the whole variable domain DTGVSQNPRHKITKRGQNVTFRCDPISEHNRLYWYRQTLGQGPEFLTYFQNEAQLEKSRLLSDRFSAERPKGSFSTLEIQRTEQGDSAMYLCASSLLGDSQETQYFGPGTRLLVL.

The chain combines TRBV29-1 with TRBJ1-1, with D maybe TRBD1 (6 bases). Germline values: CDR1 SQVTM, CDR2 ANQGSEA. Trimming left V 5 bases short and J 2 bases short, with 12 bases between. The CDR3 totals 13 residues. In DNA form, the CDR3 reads TGCAGCGTTTCGCAGGGGCGAAACACTGAAGCTTTCTTT. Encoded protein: CSVSQGRNTEAFF.

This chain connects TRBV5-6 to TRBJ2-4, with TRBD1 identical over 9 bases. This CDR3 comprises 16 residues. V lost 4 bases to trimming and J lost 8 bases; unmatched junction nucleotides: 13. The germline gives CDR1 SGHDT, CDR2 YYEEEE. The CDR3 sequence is CASSAGTGRLGDIQYF. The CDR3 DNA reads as TGTGCCAGCAGCGCCGGGACAGGGCGTTTGGGGGACATTCAGTACTTC.

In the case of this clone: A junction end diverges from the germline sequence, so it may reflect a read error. The CDR3 nucleotides read TGTGCCAGCTCCCCACGCGGGCAGGCCCAGGTTGGGCGGTACAATGAGCAGTTCTTC. Translation: CASSPRGQAQVGRYNEQFF. This rearrangement joins TRBV18 to TRBJ2-1; possible D gene TRBD2, 5 bases. Germline lookup yields CDR1 KGHSH and CDR2 LQKENI. The CDR3 totals 19 residues.

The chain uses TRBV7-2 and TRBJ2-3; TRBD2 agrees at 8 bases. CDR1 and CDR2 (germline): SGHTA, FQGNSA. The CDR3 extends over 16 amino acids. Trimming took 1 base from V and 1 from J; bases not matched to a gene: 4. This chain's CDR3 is CASSLGLAGRTDTQYF. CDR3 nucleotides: TGTGCCAGCAGCTTAGGGTTAGCGGGGCGCACAGATACGCAGTATTTT.

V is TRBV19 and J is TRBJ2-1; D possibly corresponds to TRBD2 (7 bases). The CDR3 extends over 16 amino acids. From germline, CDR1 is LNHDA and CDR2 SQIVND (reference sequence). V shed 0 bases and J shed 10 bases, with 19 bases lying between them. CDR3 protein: CASSIDRGASGGEQFF. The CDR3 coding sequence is TGTGCCAGTAGTATAGATCGGGGGGCTAGCGGAGGAGAGCAGTTCTTC.

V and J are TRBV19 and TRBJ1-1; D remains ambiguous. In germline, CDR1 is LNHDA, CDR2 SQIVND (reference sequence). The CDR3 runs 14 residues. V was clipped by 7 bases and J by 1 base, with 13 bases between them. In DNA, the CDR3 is TGTGCCAGTACCCTAAGCCCCACGAACACTGAAGCTTTCTTT. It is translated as CASTLSPTNTEAFF.

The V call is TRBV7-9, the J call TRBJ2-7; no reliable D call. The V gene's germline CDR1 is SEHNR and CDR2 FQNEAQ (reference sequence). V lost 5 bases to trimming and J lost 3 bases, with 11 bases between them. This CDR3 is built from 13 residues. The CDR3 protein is CASSPNSIYEQYF. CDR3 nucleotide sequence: TGTGCCAGCAGCCCCAACTCCATCTACGAGCAGTACTTC.

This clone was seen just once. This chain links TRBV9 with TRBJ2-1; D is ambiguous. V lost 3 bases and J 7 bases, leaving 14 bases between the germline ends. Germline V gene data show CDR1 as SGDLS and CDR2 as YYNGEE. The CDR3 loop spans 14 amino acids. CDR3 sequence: CASSDTNRGNEQFF. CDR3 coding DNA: TGTGCCAGCAGCGACACGAACCGCGGTAATGAGCAGTTCTTC. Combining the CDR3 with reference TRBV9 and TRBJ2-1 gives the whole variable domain DSGVTQTPKHLITATGQRVTLRCSPRSGDLSVYWYQQSLDQGLQFLIQYYNGEERAKGNILERFSAQQFPDLHSELNLSSLELGDSALYFCASSDTNRGNEQFFGPGTRLTVL.

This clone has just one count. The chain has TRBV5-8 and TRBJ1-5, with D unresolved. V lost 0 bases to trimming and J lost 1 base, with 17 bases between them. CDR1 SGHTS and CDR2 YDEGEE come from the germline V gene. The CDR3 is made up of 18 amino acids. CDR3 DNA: TGTGCCAGCAGCTTGGAGGCGGGCCTTCAGCGGAGCAATCAGCCCCAGCATTTT. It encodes CASSLEAGLQRSNQPQHF.

The CDR3 DNA reads TGTGCCAGCGGAAATCGACTGAACAATGAGCAGTTCTTC. Protein product: CASGNRLNNEQFF. The chain combines TRBV4-2 with TRBJ2-1; D remains ambiguous. The germline CDR1 and CDR2 sequences are LGHNA and YNFKEQ. There are 13 residues in the CDR3. V lost 8 bases, J lost 5 bases, and 13 bases lay in between.

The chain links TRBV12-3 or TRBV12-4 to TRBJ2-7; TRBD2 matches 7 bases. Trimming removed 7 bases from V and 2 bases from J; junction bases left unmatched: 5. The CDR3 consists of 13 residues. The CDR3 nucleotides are TGTGCCAGCACCATCGGGACTACCTACGAGCAGTACTTC. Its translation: CASTIGTTYEQYF.

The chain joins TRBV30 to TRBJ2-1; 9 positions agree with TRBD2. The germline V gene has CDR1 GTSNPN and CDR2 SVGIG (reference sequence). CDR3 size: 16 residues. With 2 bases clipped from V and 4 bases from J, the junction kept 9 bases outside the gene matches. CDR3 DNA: TGTGCCTGGAGTCCCCGCACTAGCGGGCTATACAATGAGCAGTTCTTC. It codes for CAWSPRTSGLYNEQFF.

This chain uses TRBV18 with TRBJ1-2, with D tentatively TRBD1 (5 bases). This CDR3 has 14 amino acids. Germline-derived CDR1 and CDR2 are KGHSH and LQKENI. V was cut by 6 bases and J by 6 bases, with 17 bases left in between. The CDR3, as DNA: TGTGCCAGCTCCCGGGACGGCCGGGGGGATGGCTACACCTTC. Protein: CASSRDGRGDGYTF.